This TCR beta chain was identified in a study of blood T cell repertoires in COVID-19. Background on the study: The study drew acute and convalescent COVID-19 samples from the United States, Italy and Spain. The cDNA or gDNA used as material had been derived from T cells, B-cell-depleted T cells, or PBMCs.

Germline V gene sequence: CDR1 DFQATT, CDR2 SNEGSKA (reference sequence). This CDR3 has 11 residues. V dropped 2 bases and J dropped 6 bases, with 7 bases sitting between them. As processed by the authors: Reference gene primer amplification gave nucleated cell count estimates. Sequencing used immunoSEQ multiplex PCR; TCRdb keeps in-frame clones, though not all of them. V, J and clone size were drawn from that table, and D and trimming were deduced from the DNA. The profile shows some 150,000 clones, roughly nine tenths of them singletons. The clonotype was recovered from an older woman with active or convalescent COVID-19. The source material was peripheral blood. The V call is TRBV20-1, the J call TRBJ1-1; D may be TRBD1 (5 bases). The CDR3 DNA reads as TGCAGTGCTAGACAGGGTTCTGAAGCTTTCTTT. Translating it yields CSARQGSEAFF.